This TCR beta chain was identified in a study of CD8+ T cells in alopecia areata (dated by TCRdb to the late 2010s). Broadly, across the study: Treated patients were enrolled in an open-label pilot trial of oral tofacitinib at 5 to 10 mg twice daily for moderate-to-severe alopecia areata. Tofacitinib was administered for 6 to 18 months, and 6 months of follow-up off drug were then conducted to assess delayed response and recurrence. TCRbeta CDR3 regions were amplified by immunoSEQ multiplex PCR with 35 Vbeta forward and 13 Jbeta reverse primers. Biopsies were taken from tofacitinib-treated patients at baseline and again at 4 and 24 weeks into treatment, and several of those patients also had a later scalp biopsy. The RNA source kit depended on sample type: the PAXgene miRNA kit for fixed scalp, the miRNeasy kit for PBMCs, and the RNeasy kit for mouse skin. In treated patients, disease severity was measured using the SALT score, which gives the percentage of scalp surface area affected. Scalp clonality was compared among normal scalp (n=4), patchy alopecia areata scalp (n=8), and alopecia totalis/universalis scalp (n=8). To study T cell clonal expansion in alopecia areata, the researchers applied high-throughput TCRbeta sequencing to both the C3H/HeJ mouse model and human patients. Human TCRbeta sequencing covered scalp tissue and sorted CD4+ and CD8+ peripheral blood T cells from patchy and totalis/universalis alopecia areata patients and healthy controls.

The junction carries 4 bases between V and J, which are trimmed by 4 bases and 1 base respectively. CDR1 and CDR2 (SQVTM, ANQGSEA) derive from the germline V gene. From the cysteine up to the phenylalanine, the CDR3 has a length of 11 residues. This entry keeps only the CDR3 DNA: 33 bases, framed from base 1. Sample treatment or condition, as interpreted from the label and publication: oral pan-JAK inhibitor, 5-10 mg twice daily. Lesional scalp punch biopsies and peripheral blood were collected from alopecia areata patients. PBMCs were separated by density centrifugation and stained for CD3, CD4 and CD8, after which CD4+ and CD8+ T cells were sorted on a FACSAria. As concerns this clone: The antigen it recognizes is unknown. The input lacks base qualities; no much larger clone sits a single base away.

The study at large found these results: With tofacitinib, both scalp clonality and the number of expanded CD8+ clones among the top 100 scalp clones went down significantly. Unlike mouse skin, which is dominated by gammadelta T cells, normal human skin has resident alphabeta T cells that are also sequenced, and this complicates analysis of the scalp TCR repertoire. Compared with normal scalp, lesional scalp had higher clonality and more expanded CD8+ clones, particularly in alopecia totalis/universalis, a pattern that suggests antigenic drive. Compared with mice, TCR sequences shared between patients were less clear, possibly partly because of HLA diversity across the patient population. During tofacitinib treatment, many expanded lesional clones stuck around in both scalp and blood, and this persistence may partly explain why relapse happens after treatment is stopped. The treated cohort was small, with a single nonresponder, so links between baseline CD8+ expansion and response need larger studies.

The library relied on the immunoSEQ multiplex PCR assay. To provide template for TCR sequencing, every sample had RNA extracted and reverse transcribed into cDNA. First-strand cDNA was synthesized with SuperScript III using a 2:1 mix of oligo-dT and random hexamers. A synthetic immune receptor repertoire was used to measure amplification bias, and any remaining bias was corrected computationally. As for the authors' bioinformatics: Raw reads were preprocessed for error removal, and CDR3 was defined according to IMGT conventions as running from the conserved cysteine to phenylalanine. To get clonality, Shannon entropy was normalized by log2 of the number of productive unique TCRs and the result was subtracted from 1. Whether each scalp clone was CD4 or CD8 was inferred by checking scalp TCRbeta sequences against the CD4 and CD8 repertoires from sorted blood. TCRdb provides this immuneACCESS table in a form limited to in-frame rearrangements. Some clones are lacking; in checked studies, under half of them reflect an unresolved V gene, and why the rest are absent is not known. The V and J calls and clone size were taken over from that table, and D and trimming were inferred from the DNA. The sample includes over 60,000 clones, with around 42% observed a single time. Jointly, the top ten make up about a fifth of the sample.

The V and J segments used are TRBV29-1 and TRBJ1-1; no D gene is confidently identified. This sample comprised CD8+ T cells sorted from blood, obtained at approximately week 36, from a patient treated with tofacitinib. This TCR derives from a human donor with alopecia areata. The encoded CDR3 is CSVVSNTEAFF. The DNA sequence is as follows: TGCAGCGTTGTCTCGAACACTGAAGCTTTCTTT.